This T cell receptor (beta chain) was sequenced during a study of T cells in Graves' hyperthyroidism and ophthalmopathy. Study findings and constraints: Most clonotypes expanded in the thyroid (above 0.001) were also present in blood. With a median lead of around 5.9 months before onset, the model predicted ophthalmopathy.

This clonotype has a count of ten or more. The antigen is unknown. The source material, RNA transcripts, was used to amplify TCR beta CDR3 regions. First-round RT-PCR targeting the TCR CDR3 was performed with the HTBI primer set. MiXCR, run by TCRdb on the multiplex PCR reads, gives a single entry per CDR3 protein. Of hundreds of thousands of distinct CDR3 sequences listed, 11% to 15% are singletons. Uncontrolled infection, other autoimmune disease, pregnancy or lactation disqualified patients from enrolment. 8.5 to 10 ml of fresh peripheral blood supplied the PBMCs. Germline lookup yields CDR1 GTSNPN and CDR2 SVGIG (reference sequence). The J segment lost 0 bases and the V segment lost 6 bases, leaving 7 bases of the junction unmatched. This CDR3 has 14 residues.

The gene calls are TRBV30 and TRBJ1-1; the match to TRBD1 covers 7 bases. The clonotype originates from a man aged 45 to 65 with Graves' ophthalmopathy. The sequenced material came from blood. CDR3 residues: CACSRGLMNTEAFF. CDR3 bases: TGTGCCTGTAGTAGGGGGCTCATGAACACTGAAGCTTTCTTT. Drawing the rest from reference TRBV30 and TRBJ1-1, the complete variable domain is SQTIHQWPATLVQPVGSPLSLECTVEGTSNPNLYWYRQAAGRGLQLLFYSVGIGQISSEVPQNLSASRPQDRQFILSSKKLLLSDSGFYLCACSRGLMNTEAFFGQGTRLTVV.